This is a list of T cell receptor beta chains from one sample in a study of graft-versus-host responses after intestinal transplantation. Their antigens remain unidentified. Libraries were prepared by immunoSEQ multiplex PCR; TCRdb keeps only in-frame clonotypes and omits some of them. The sample holds approximately 90,000 clones, just under 95% seen once. The specimen comprised unstimulated CD8+ T cells sorted from spleen or lymph node cells, sampled before transplant. The receptor set was obtained from a human donor who was the organ donor for an intestinal transplant. CDR3s include the opening cysteine and the closing phenylalanine or tryptophan. A D gene is named only where the DNA matches it firmly.

v_call: TRBV7-6; j_call: TRBJ2-7; d_call: TRBD1; cdr3_nt: TGTGCCAGCAGCTTAGAGGCAGGGGGCAAGTACGAGCAGTACTTC; cdr3_aa: CASSLEAGGKYEQYF
v_call: TRBV4-1; j_call: TRBJ2-7; d_call: TRBD2; cdr3_nt: TGCGCCAGCAGCCAGGTTAGCGGGAGCTCCTACGAGCAGTACTTC; cdr3_aa: CASSQVSGSSYEQYF
v_call: TRBV28; j_call: TRBJ2-2; d_call: TRBD1; cdr3_nt: TGTGCCAGCAGGGAAACAGGGGGTAACACCGGGGAGCTGTTTTTT; cdr3_aa: CASRETGGNTGELFF
v_call: TRBV29-1; j_call: TRBJ2-3; d_call: TRBD2; cdr3_nt: TGCAGCGTCGCCCTGGCGGGGGAAGGGGATACGCAGTATTTT; cdr3_aa: CSVALAGEGDTQYF
v_call: TRBV27; j_call: TRBJ2-7; d_call: TRBD2; cdr3_nt: TGTGCCAGCAGTTCCTCTAGCGGCTACGAGCAGTACTTC; cdr3_aa: CASSSSSGYEQYF
v_call: TRBV5-6; j_call: TRBJ2-2; d_call: TRBD2; cdr3_nt: TGTGCCAGCAGCTTGAGCGCGGGGGGCACCGGGGAGCTGTTTTTT; cdr3_aa: CASSLSAGGTGELFF
v_call: TRBV6-1; j_call: TRBJ1-2; d_call: TRBD1; cdr3_nt: TGTGCCAGCAGTGTCCCAGGGGGTGGCTACACCTTC; cdr3_aa: CASSVPGGGYTF
v_call: TRBV6-5; j_call: TRBJ1-3; d_call: NA; cdr3_nt: TGTGCCAGCAGTTACGGAAGGAGCTCTGGAAACACCATATATTTT; cdr3_aa: CASSYGRSSGNTIYF
v_call: TRBV2; j_call: TRBJ2-2; d_call: TRBD2; cdr3_nt: TGTGCCAGCAGTGAGGCCGGGCGGGGGACCGGGGAGCTGTTTTTT; cdr3_aa: CASSEAGRGTGELFF
v_call: TRBV28; j_call: TRBJ2-7; d_call: NA; cdr3_nt: TGTGCCAGCAGTTTCGGGGGGCCCTACGAGCAGTACTTC; cdr3_aa: CASSFGGPYEQYF
v_call: TRBV2; j_call: TRBJ2-7; d_call: TRBD1; cdr3_nt: TGTGCCAGCAGAAGGGGACAGGGGCCCGCCTACGAGCAGTACTTC; cdr3_aa: CASRRGQGPAYEQYF
v_call: TRBV6-6; j_call: TRBJ2-6; d_call: NA; cdr3_nt: TGTGCCAGCAGTTACCTTTACCCAGGGAGGCGCCACGTCCTGACTTTC; cdr3_aa: CASSYLYPGRRHVLTF
v_call: TRBV30; j_call: TRBJ1-2; d_call: NA; cdr3_nt: TGTGCCTGGAGTGTAAGTTCAGGGAACTATGGCTACACCTTC; cdr3_aa: CAWSVSSGNYGYTF
v_call: TRBV13; j_call: TRBJ1-3; d_call: NA; cdr3_nt: TGTGCCAGCAGCTTGCTATTGAGCTCTGGAAACACCATATATTTT; cdr3_aa: CASSLLLSSGNTIYF
v_call: TRBV19; j_call: TRBJ2-7; d_call: NA; cdr3_nt: TGTGCCAGTAGTATGTGGGTGGGCAGGGACGAGCAGTACTTC; cdr3_aa: CASSMWVGRDEQYF
v_call: TRBV7-2; j_call: TRBJ2-4; d_call: NA; cdr3_nt: TGTGCCAGCAGCTTATCTCCAACAGGGCACATTCAGTACTTC; cdr3_aa: CASSLSPTGHIQYF
v_call: TRBV5-6; j_call: TRBJ2-1; d_call: TRBD1; cdr3_nt: TGTGCCACAGGGACAGGGGGCGGGGAGCAGTTCTTC; cdr3_aa: CATGTGGGEQFF
v_call: TRBV30; j_call: TRBJ2-7; d_call: NA; cdr3_nt: TGTGCCTGGAGTGGGGGGCTTAGCCTCGAGCAGTACTTC; cdr3_aa: CAWSGGLSLEQYF